This T cell receptor beta chain was documented in a study of Graves' ophthalmopathy and Graves' hyperthyroidism. Findings of the study overall: From stable hyperthyroidism, ophthalmopathy was separated by a 13-signature model with 85% to 90% sensitivity and about 81% specificity. Detected in blood as well were most expanded thyroid clonotypes with frequency above 0.001.

This clonotype appeared many times. Its antigen is currently unknown. This CDR3 comprises 14 residues. The germline V gene encodes CDR1 SGHKS and CDR2 YYEKEE (reference sequence). The V end lost 3 bases, the J end lost 3 bases, and 12 bases lay between the germline ends. Amplification of the TCR beta CDR3 regions used RNA transcripts (as template). An initial RT-PCR round employing HTBI primers preceded a second-round multiplex PCR. TCRdb re-analysed the multiplex PCR reads in MiXCR, keeping a single row per CDR3 protein. The repertoire holds around 590,000 distinct CDR3 sequences, just under 40% seen once, with about 4.2% in the top ten. Thyroid ultrasound, orbital computed tomography, TRAb, serum thyroxine and clinical symptoms formed the basis of diagnosis.

The TCR sequence derives from an adult man with Graves' hyperthyroidism. What was sequenced was peripheral blood or thyroid tissue (not recorded which). The rearrangement links TRBV5-5 to TRBJ1-1; the D is unclear. DNA of the CDR3: TGTGCCAGCAGCTCGTATAGTGGGGACACTGAAGCTTTCTTT. Protein: CASSSYSGDTEAFF.